This T cell receptor (beta chain) was sequenced during a study of beta chain features in type 1 diabetes. Study results and caveats: Shorter TCRB CDR3s, moderately but significantly so, marked every one of the four CD4+ subsets in Type 1 diabetes patients. Lower insertion and higher deletion counts appeared at VDJ junctions in type 1 diabetes patients.

Trimming cost V 2 bases and J 2 bases; bases outside gene matches: 6. Per germline, CDR1 SGHRS and CDR2 YFSETQ. The length of the CDR3 is 15 residues. The whole isolated RNA underwent reverse transcription, so sequencing captured expressed TCRB transcripts. Profiling relied on immunoSEQ multiplex PCR, and the TCRdb table lists in-frame clones only, not all of them. The data hold around 260,000 clones, with 20% to 25% observed a single time. CD4+ naive, central memory, regulatory and stem cell-like memory cells were sorted via CD45RO/CCR7/CD25/CD127/CD95/CD27. On this clone: Its specificity is unknown.

Material for sequencing was naive CD4+ T cells from blood. The V and J genes are TRBV5-1 and TRBJ2-7; TRBD1 matches 8 bases. The sequence derives from a woman in her twenties or thirties with type 1 diabetes. The CDR3 region has the DNA TGCGCCAGCAGCTTTGAGGACAGGGCAGCCTACGAGCAGTACTTC. Translated: CASSFEDRAAYEQYF.